The 14 T cell receptor beta chains presented below share a single source sample, sequenced in a study of Ad26.COV2.S vaccination and SARS-CoV-2 variants. Treatment: roughly 19 received Ad26.COV2.S at low or high dose, single or two shots; about 5 received placebo; per-sample allocation not given. Sampling happened 63 days after the first vaccine or placebo injection. Here immunoSEQ multiplex PCR was the method, and the copy in TCRdb shows in-frame clones only, minus some. The table includes about 680,000 clones, around 92% detected once. The source material was peripheral blood, sampled in a trial of Ad26.COV2.S vaccine versus placebo. These receptors were collected from a person aged 18 to 65 who received the Ad26.COV2.S COVID-19 vaccine or a placebo.

The V gene is TRBV18, the J gene TRBJ1-5; 10 bases align to TRBD1. This CDR3 comprises 14 residues. Germline loops: CDR1 KGHSH, CDR2 LQKENI. Losses at the gene ends were 6 bases for V and 6 bases for J; bases not matched to a gene: 5. The CDR3 spells CASSPTGGSQPQHF. The CDR3 DNA reads TGTGCCAGCTCTCCGACAGGGGGCAGTCAGCCCCAGCATTTT.

DNA of the CDR3: TGTGCCAGCAGCCTGGTAGGGACGGAAAAACTGTTTTTT. Translation gives CASSLVGTEKLFF. This chain uses TRBV7-9 with TRBJ1-4; possibly TRBD1 for D (5 bases). Germline lookup yields CDR1 SEHNR and CDR2 FQNEAQ (reference sequence). This CDR3 contains 13 residues. Trimming cost V 5 bases and J 8 bases, with 12 bases left between them.

Notes on this clone: This sample also contains other DNA sequences that code for the same CDR3. The chain couples TRBV29-1 to TRBJ2-6, with D uncertain. V lost 7 bases and J lost 0, with 4 bases in between. Germline assignment: CDR1 SQVTM and CDR2 ANQGSEA. The CDR3 is 12 residues long. The CDR3 coding sequence is TGCAGCGCTAACTCTGGGGCCAACGTCCTGACTTTC. Its protein product is CSANSGANVLTF. The variable domain in full, completed from reference TRBV29-1 and TRBJ2-6, reads SAVISQKPSRDICQRGTSLTIQCQVDSQVTMMFWYRQQPGQSLTLIATANQGSEATYESGFVIDKFPISRPNLTFSTLTVSNMSPEDSSIYLCSANSGANVLTFGAGSRLTVL.

This chain connects TRBV15 to TRBJ1-5, with unresolved D. Trimming left V 4 bases short and J 4 bases short, with 11 bases between. This CDR3 has 14 residues. The germline V gene encodes CDR1 LNHNV and CDR2 YYDKDF (reference sequence). CDR3 in amino acids: CATSMGPQNQPQHF. The CDR3 DNA follows: TGTGCCACCAGCATGGGTCCCCAGAATCAGCCCCAGCATTTT.

The chain combines TRBV12-5 with TRBJ2-7; 8 bases align to TRBD1. V gave up 7 bases and J gave up 3 bases; unmatched junction bases: 14. This CDR3 contains 16 residues. Germline V gene sequence: CDR1 LGHNT, CDR2 FRNRAP. This CDR3 is CASVRGSGQAYYEQYF. DNA for the CDR3: TGTGCTAGTGTGAGAGGTTCGGGACAGGCCTACTACGAGCAGTACTTC.

This clone has a handful of counts. The rearrangement uses TRBV30 and TRBJ1-5; D call uncertain. The CDR3 is 14 amino acids. Germline V lookup: CDR1 GTSNPN, CDR2 SVGIG (reference sequence). Trimming stripped 2 bases from V and 3 bases from J, with 11 bases between. CDR3 coding DNA: TGTGCCTGGAGTAAGGGCCAGTTCAATCAGCCCCAGCATTTT. This sequence encodes CAWSKGQFNQPQHF.

The chain links TRBV19 to TRBJ2-2; a possible D gene is TRBD2 (6 bases). From germline, CDR1 is LNHDA and CDR2 SQIVND (reference sequence). The CDR3 runs 15 residues. V was shortened by 5 bases and J by 2 bases, with 12 bases between the two germline ends. The CDR3 here is CASSSEGLNTGELFF. Written as DNA, the CDR3 is TGTGCCAGTAGTTCGGAGGGCCTCAACACCGGGGAGCTGTTTTTT. Full variable domain (rest looked up from reference TRBV19 and TRBJ2-2): DGGITQSPKYLFRKEGQNVTLSCEQNLNHDAMYWYRQDPGQGLRLIYYSQIVNDFQKGDIAEGYSVSREKKESFPLTVTSAQKNPTAFYLCASSSEGLNTGELFFGEGSRLTVL.

This sequence joins TRBV2 and TRBJ1-1; tentatively, D is TRBD1 (5 bases). The V and J ends lost 4 bases and 2 bases respectively, with 8 bases between them. Germline V gives CDR1 SNHLY, CDR2 FYNNEI. The CDR3 contains 13 residues. The CDR3 nucleotides are TGTGCCAGCAGTGTGGGGGGAAACACTGAAGCTTTCTTT. This translates into CASSVGGNTEAFF.

The chain employs TRBV6-5 and TRBJ2-7; tentative D call: TRBD1 (5 bases). The germline gives CDR1 MNHEY, CDR2 SVGAGI. The CDR3 covers 15 residues. V was shortened by 0 bases and J by 3 bases, with 12 bases between the two germline ends. The CDR3 reads CASSYSDIGFYEQYF. CDR3 in DNA: TGTGCCAGCAGTTACTCGGACATAGGGTTCTACGAGCAGTACTTC.

The chain uses TRBV7-2 and TRBJ1-4; D might be TRBD1 (5 bases). Trimming stripped 0 bases from V and 3 bases from J, with 8 bases between. Germline lookup yields CDR1 SGHTA and CDR2 FQGNSA. The CDR3 is 15 amino acids. CDR3 residues: CASSLAGTSNEKLFF. Here the CDR3 DNA reads TGTGCCAGCAGCTTAGCGGGGACGTCTAATGAAAAACTGTTTTTT.

The gene calls are TRBV4-1 and TRBJ1-6; D is perhaps TRBD1 (5 bases). The CDR3 runs 17 residues. Trimming took off 4 bases at V and 7 bases at J, with 20 bases between the two ends. CDR1 and CDR2 (germline): MGHRA, YSYEKL. The CDR3 DNA reads as TGCGCCAGCAGCCTACCCTCGGGACGTATCCTAAATTCACCCCTCCACTTT. Its protein product is CASSLPSGRILNSPLHF.

The rearrangement joins TRBV5-8 to TRBJ2-7; 10 nucleotides agree with TRBD1. The V and J ends lost 3 bases and 4 bases, in that order; junction bases with no gene match: 4. Germline values: CDR1 SGHTS, CDR2 YDEGEE. This CDR3 region has 14 residues. CDR3 protein: CASSSGQGIYEQYF. The CDR3 DNA sequence: TGTGCCAGCAGCTCGGGACAGGGGATATACGAGCAGTACTTC.

Comment on this clone: The same CDR3 can be traced to other DNA sequences in this sample. The gene calls are TRBV7-3 and TRBJ1-3; no definite D call. The length of the CDR3 is 13 residues. With 2 bases removed from V and 0 bases from J, the gap between germline ends came to 2 bases. Germline CDR1 SGHTA, CDR2 FQGTGA. CDR3 sequence (DNA): TGTGCCAGCAGCTTAGGCTCTGGAAACACCATATATTTT. Residues: CASSLGSGNTIYF.

The chain couples TRBV5-1 to TRBJ1-1, with D perhaps matching TRBD1 (5 bases). The CDR3 extends over 13 amino acids. Trimming removed 4 bases from V and 4 bases from J, with 11 bases in between. Germline assignment: CDR1 SGHRS and CDR2 YFSETQ. Here the CDR3 reads CASSGGGATEAFF. Here the CDR3 DNA reads TGCGCCAGCAGCGGGGGAGGGGCCACTGAAGCTTTCTTT.